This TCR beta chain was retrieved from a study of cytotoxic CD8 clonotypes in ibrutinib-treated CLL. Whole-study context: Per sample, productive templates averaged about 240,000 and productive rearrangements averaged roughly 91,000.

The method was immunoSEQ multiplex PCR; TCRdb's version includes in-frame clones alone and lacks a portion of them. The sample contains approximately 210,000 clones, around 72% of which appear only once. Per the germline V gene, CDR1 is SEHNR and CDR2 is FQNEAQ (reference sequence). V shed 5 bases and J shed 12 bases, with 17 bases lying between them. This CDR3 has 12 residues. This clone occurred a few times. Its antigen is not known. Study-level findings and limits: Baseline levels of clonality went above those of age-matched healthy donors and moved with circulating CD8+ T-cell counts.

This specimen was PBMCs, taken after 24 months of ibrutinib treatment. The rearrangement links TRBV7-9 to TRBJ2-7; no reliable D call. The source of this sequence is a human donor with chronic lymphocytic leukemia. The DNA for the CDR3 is TGTGCCAGCAGCCGTGACAACTTCAAGCCGTACTTC. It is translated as CASSRDNFKPYF.